This T cell receptor beta chain was identified in a study of blood T cell repertoires in COVID-19. Study context: Samples representing acute and convalescent COVID-19 were sourced from the United States, Italy and Spain. Sample material is recorded as cDNA or gDNA derived from T cells, B-cell-depleted T cells, or PBMCs.

From germline, CDR1 is LNHNV and CDR2 YYDKDF (reference sequence). Germline trimming cut 0 bases from V and 8 bases from J; bases unmatched to any gene: 5. This CDR3 is built from 14 residues. Sequencing used immunoSEQ multiplex PCR; TCRdb keeps in-frame clones, though not all of them. The sample includes around 100,000 clones, approximately 81% of them seen just once. The source is a woman aged 70-85 years with active or convalescent COVID-19. Sequencing was performed on peripheral blood. The gene calls are TRBV15 and TRBJ2-3; TRBD2 matches at 7 bases. Here the CDR3 reads CATSRDYSGATQYF. In DNA, the CDR3 is TGTGCCACCAGCAGAGATTACAGCGGGGCTACGCAGTATTTT.